Listed below are T cell receptor beta chains from one sample, sequenced in a study of shared clonotypes between healthy human individuals. Profiling relied on immunoSEQ multiplex PCR, and the TCRdb table lists in-frame clones only, not all of them. The sample lists millions of clones, approximately 92% occurring once. Sequencing used naive CD4+ T cells sorted from blood. These receptors were taken from a man between 18 and 29 years old in good health. Each CDR3 is given with its conserved first and last residue. The order of the fields is V gene, clone size, CDR3 protein. Clone size is not always given. Where it is, it says once, few, many or a class for expanded clones.

>TRBV9|-
CASSVGGTLRTGELFF
>TRBV12-5|-
CASTDRDTQYF
>TRBV5-4|-
CASRRDRGSGNTIYF
>TRBV15|-
CATSTGALGANVLTF
>TRBV30|-
CAWSRDGFSGNTIYF
>TRBV5-1|-
CASSLAQWDTQYF
>TRBV28|-
CASPRDRGMNTEAFF
>TRBV28|-
CASRGSNYGYTF
>TRBV4-3|-
CASSHTGTEIQETQYF
>TRBV19|-
CASRGLGPEAFF
>TRBV11-2|-
CASSAGTSGETQYF
>TRBV19|-
CASSERVWNTEAFF
>TRBV7-2|-
CASSLGTSAGEQYF
>TRBV7-6|-
CASSLRDSSSYEQYF
>TRBV5-1|-
CASSLEGRGYTDTQYF
>TRBV28|few
CASSRISDRQHF
>TRBV6-6|-
CASSYGRIYEQYF